Listed below are T cell receptor beta chains from one sample, sequenced in a study of T cell responses to AZD1222 COVID-19 vaccine. Sequencing was performed with immunoSEQ multiplex PCR; in TCRdb, only in-frame clones are kept and a portion is missing. This sample has about 160,000 clones, with 88% found just once. The specimen was peripheral blood, collected on day 0 of AZD1222 vaccination. The receptors were sampled from an adult in good health. CDR3s include the opening cysteine and the closing phenylalanine or tryptophan. The order of the fields is clone size, J gene, D gene, V gene, CDR3 length, CDR3 DNA, CDR3 protein. D genes are given only for firm matches. For some rows the clone size is stated as once, few or many, or as a class when expanded; others skip it.

>.|TRBJ1-4|TRBD1|TRBV5-4|14
TGTGCCAGCAGCTTGGACAGGGGGCAAGAAAAACTGTTTTTT
CASSLDRGQEKLFF
>.|TRBJ2-2|TRBD2|TRBV10-3|18
TGTGCCATCAGTGGAGCATTGGGACTAGCGGGAGCCACCGGGGAGCTGTTTTTT
CAISGALGLAGATGELFF
>once|TRBJ1-5|TRBD1|TRBV27|15
TGTGCCAGCAGTTTATTTGAGGACAGGAATCAGCCCCAGCATTTT
CASSLFEDRNQPQHF
>.|TRBJ2-7|TRBD2|TRBV27|15
TGTGCCAGCAGTTGGACTAGCGGGGGATACTACGAGCAGTACTTC
CASSWTSGGYYEQYF
>.|TRBJ2-2|.|TRBV6-2/TRBV6-3|14
TGTGCCAGCAGTTACTCCCAGGACACCGGGGAGCTGTTTTTT
CASSYSQDTGELFF
>.|TRBJ1-4|.|TRBV28|14
TGTGCCAGCCAGGCGGGAGGGTTGGAAGAAAAACTGTTTTTT
CASQAGGLEEKLFF
>.|TRBJ1-1|TRBD1|TRBV5-1|15
TGCGCCAGCAGCTCCCGGAGCAGGGGGGACACTGAAGCTTTCTTT
CASSSRSRGDTEAFF
>few|TRBJ1-4|TRBD1|TRBV28|19
TGTGCCAGCAGTGCCTCCTTGGGCTGGGACAGGGGAGCTAATGAAAAACTGTTTTTT
CASSASLGWDRGANEKLFF
>few|TRBJ2-3|.|TRBV21-1|14
TGTGCCAGCAGCATAGGACAGGGAACGGATACGCAGTATTTT
CASSIGQGTDTQYF
>.|TRBJ1-5|.|TRBV6-1|16
TGTGCCAGCAGTGAAGAAGGCAGCTATAGCAATCAGCCCCAGCATTTT
CASSEEGSYSNQPQHF
>.|TRBJ2-1|.|TRBV30|14
TGTGCCTGGAGTAATCAAAGGGCTCTCGGTGAGCAGTTCTTC
CAWSNQRALGEQFF
>once|TRBJ2-7|.|TRBV3-1/TRBV3-2|21
TGTGCCAGCAGCCAAGTTGGGGGCCCAGAGTCGGGCGGGGGCCTTTCCTACGAGCAGTACTTC
CASSQVGGPESGGGLSYEQYF
>few|TRBJ1-2|TRBD1|TRBV2|15
TGTGCCAGCAGTGAAACGACAGGGCCGTACTATGGCTACACCTTC
CASSETTGPYYGYTF
>.|TRBJ1-1|TRBD1|TRBV28|17
TGTGCCAGCAGTTTAAGGGGACAGGGGCCCTTGAACACTGAAGCTTTCTTT
CASSLRGQGPLNTEAFF
>few|TRBJ2-7|.|TRBV4-2|12
TGTGCCAGCAGCCAAGATAGGCACGAGCAGTACTTC
CASSQDRHEQYF
>.|TRBJ1-6|.|TRBV9|14
TGTGCCAGCAGCGTAGGAGGATTTGATTCACCCCTCCACTTT
CASSVGGFDSPLHF
>.|TRBJ2-3|.|TRBV10-1|17
TGCGCCAGCACTACCCCCGGGGACAGCGGGTTCACAGATACGCAGTATTTT
CASTTPGDSGFTDTQYF
>.|TRBJ2-5|TRBD1|TRBV24-1|15
TGTGCCACCAGTGACACCGGGACAGCTCAAGAGACCCAGTACTTC
CATSDTGTAQETQYF
>.|TRBJ1-2|.|TRBV6-5|14
TGTGCCAGCACCCTAACCCCCGAAGGTTATGGCTACACCTTC
CASTLTPEGYGYTF
>.|TRBJ1-1|.|TRBV29-1|10
TGCAGCGTTAAGATGCATGAAGCTTTCTTT
CSVKMHEAFF
>.|TRBJ2-1|.|TRBV4-3|13
TGCGCCAGCAGCCAAAACAGATACAATGAGCAGTTCTTC
CASSQNRYNEQFF
>.|TRBJ1-2|TRBD1|TRBV2|14
TGTGCCAGCAGTATGAGGGGGCGCGAGGAACCCTACACCTTC
CASSMRGREEPYTF
>.|TRBJ1-1|.|TRBV29-1|13
TGCAGCGTTGAAGTCTTCAGGGAAACTGAAGCTTTCTTT
CSVEVFRETEAFF
>.|TRBJ1-2|TRBD1|TRBV11-2|17
TGTGCCAGCAGCTTAGACCCATCGACAGGGGTTAACTATGGCTACACCTTC
CASSLDPSTGVNYGYTF
>.|TRBJ1-2|.|TRBV10-3|15
TGTGCCATCAGTGAGTTTTTACAGCCTAACTATGGCTACACCTTC
CAISEFLQPNYGYTF
>.|TRBJ1-2|.|TRBV18|13
TGTGCCAGCTCAACCGGGACGGGTAATGGCTACACCTTC
CASSTGTGNGYTF
>once|TRBJ2-1|TRBD2|TRBV19|17
TGTGCCAGTAGTATAGACCATTCTAGCGGTGCCTACAATGAGCAGTTCTTC
CASSIDHSSGAYNEQFF
>.|TRBJ1-2|.|TRBV15|17
TGTGCCACCAGCAGAGATAAGTGGACAACCACAAACTATGGCTACACCTTC
CATSRDKWTTTNYGYTF
>.|TRBJ1-1|.|TRBV28|14
TGTGCCAGCAGTTTTTCACAGGGGAACACTGAAGCTTTCTTT
CASSFSQGNTEAFF
>.|TRBJ1-1|.|TRBV5-8|12
TGTGCCAGCAGCTTTTTGAACACTGAAGCTTTCTTT
CASSFLNTEAFF
>.|TRBJ1-6|.|TRBV3-1/TRBV3-2|16
TGTGCCAGCAGCCCAAAGGGCCCCGTATATAATTCACCCCTCCACTTT
CASSPKGPVYNSPLHF
>.|TRBJ2-7|.|TRBV5-4|12
TGTGCCAGCAGCTTGGAGGGGGGGAAGCAGTACTTC
CASSLEGGKQYF
>few|TRBJ1-4|.|TRBV12-3/TRBV12-4|13
TGTGCCAGCAGTTTTTGGCCCAATGAAAAACTGTTTTTT
CASSFWPNEKLFF
>.|TRBJ1-2|TRBD1|TRBV6-5|15
TGTGCCAGCAGTTACCTAACCGGGACAGGGATCTTCTACACCTTC
CASSYLTGTGIFYTF
>.|TRBJ1-2|.|TRBV7-9|14
TGTGCCAGCAGCTTAAGTGGGGGAACCTATGGCTACACCTTC
CASSLSGGTYGYTF
>.|TRBJ2-7|.|TRBV18|13
TGTGCCAGCTCTAGTGGGGACGGCGACGAGCAGTACTTC
CASSSGDGDEQYF
>.|TRBJ1-6|.|TRBV7-2|15
TGTGCCAGCAGCTCGGACTACTCCTATAATTCACCCCTCCACTTT
CASSSDYSYNSPLHF
>few|TRBJ2-1|TRBD2|TRBV7-9|14
TGTGCCAGCAGCTTTAGCGGGAGAGGCGATGAGCAGTTCTTC
CASSFSGRGDEQFF
>.|TRBJ2-7|TRBD2|TRBV4-2|17
TGTGCCAGCAGCCAAGATGGGGAAGCGGGAGGGCCGGGAGAGCAGTACTTC
CASSQDGEAGGPGEQYF
>once|TRBJ1-2|.|TRBV6-5|14
TGTGCCAGCAGTTACTCTATATCTGACTATGGCTACACCTTC
CASSYSISDYGYTF
>.|TRBJ1-5|.|TRBV18|16
TGTGCCAGCTCACCACGACAGGCCCATAGCAATCAGCCCCAGCATTTT
CASSPRQAHSNQPQHF
>.|TRBJ1-5|TRBD1|TRBV9|18
TGTGCCAGCAGCGTAGTCAGGGGGCGGGGATGTAGCAATCAGCCCCAGCATTTT
CASSVVRGRGCSNQPQHF
>.|TRBJ1-5|.|TRBV6-5|13
TGTGCCAGCAGTTACAGGGTAAATCAGCCCCAGCATTTT
CASSYRVNQPQHF
>.|TRBJ1-4|TRBD1|TRBV11-2|15
TGTGCCAGCAGCCCATCGACAGGGGGCCGGGAAAAACTGTTTTTT
CASSPSTGGREKLFF
>.|TRBJ2-1|TRBD1|TRBV3-1/TRBV3-2|13
TGTGCCAGCAGCCGCACAGGGGGCGGTGAGCAGTTCTTC
CASSRTGGGEQFF
>.|TRBJ1-1|.|TRBV30|13
TGTGCCTGGAGTGTTCTTAAGGGATCCGAAACTTTCTTT
CAWSVLKGSETFF